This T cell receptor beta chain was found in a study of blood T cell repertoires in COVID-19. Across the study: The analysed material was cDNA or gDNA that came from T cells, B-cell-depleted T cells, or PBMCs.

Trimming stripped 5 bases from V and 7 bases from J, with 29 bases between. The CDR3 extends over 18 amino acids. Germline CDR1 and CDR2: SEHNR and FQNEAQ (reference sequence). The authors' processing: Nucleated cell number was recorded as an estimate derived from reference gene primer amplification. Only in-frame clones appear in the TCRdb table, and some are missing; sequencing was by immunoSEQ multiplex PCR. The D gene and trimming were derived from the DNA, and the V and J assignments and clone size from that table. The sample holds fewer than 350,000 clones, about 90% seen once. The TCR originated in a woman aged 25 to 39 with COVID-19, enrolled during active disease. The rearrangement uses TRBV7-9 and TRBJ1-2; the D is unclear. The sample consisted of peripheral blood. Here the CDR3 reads CASSKTLLGSVRVGGYTF. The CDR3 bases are TGTGCCAGCAGCAAAACCCTGCTCGGGTCAGTGAGGGTCGGTGGCTACACCTTC.